One and the same sample provided the 25 T cell receptor beta chains below, sequenced in a study of T cells in Graves' hyperthyroidism and ophthalmopathy. Amplified TCR beta CDR3 regions came from RNA transcripts. An initial round of RT-PCR targeting the TCR CDR3 relied on the HTBI primer set. TCRdb reprocessed the multiplex PCR reads via MiXCR and lists one record per CDR3 protein. The data show about 480,000 distinct CDR3 sequences, with approximately 15% seen just once and 15% to 20% held by the top ten. Sequences were obtained from blood. Receptors were obtained from a woman under 30 with Graves' hyperthyroidism.

In this sample, this clonotype turned up many times. J is TRBJ2-3 and V is TRBV7-6, with TRBD2 matching over 9 bases. The V and J ends lost 3 bases and 3 bases, in that order; junction bases with no gene match: 13. Germline-derived CDR1 and CDR2 are SGHVS and FNYEAQ. This CDR3 has 18 amino acids. This CDR3 reads CASSFIFSGLAGTDTQYF. The DNA for the CDR3 is TGTGCCAGCAGCTTCATTTTTTCGGGGCTAGCGGGGACAGATACGCAGTATTTT.

This clonotype was seen only a few times. The V and J genes are TRBV9 and TRBJ2-3; TRBD2 might be the D (5 bases). With 3 bases removed from V and 0 bases from J, the gap between germline ends came to 17 bases. Per the germline V gene, CDR1 is SGDLS and CDR2 is YYNGEE. The CDR3 is 17 residues long. CDR3 residues: CASSGFIGGGSTDTQYF. The DNA for the CDR3 is TGTGCCAGCAGCGGGTTCATCGGCGGAGGAAGCACAGATACGCAGTATTTT.

This clonotype was seen repeatedly, ten times or more. V usage is TRBV11-3 and J usage is TRBJ2-6, with D hard to call. The CDR3 runs to 15 residues. Germline loops: CDR1 SGHNT, CDR2 YENEEA. The germline V and J ends were trimmed by 0 bases and 0 bases, with 3 bases remaining between them. CDR3 bases: TGTGCCAGCAGCTTAGACAGCTCTGGGGCCAACGTCCTGACTTTC. It is translated as CASSLDSSGANVLTF.

The sample holds a few counts of this clonotype. This chain connects TRBV5-4 to TRBJ2-1; the match to TRBD2 covers 11 bases. Trimming took 8 bases from V and 4 from J; bases not matched to a gene: 8. The CDR3 loop spans 15 amino acids. Germline V gene lookup returns CDR1 SGHNT and CDR2 YYREEE (reference sequence). The CDR3 protein is CASHGASGRYNEQFF. For the CDR3, the DNA is TGTGCCAGTCACGGGGCTAGCGGGAGGTACAATGAGCAGTTCTTC.

The chain combines TRBV9 with TRBJ1-6; TRBD1 matches at 11 bases. The germline V gene encodes CDR1 SGDLS and CDR2 YYNGEE. CDR3 length equals 16 residues. V lost 1 base to trimming and J lost 5 bases; unmatched junction nucleotides: 2. CDR3: CASSVRDRGDNSPLHF. The CDR3 DNA reads as TGTGCCAGCAGCGTAAGGGACAGGGGGGATAATTCACCCCTCCACTTT.

This clonotype was seen ten or more times. The chain is built from TRBV5-1 and TRBJ1-2; 9 bases match TRBD1. J gave up 2 bases and V 0 bases, and 5 bases lay outside the gene matches. This CDR3 is built from 16 residues. Germline loops: CDR1 SGHRS, CDR2 YFSETQ. The CDR3 is CASSLEGQGANYGYTF. The DNA for the CDR3 is TGCGCCAGCAGCTTGGAGGGACAGGGTGCGAACTATGGCTACACCTTC.

This clonotype was seen repeatedly, ten times or more. The chain carries TRBV18 and TRBJ1-5; possible D gene TRBD1, 6 bases. Germline V gene data show CDR1 as KGHSH and CDR2 as LQKENI. The V gene lost 3 bases and the J gene lost 3 bases, with 18 bases spanning the gap. CDR3 size: 17 residues. CDR3 residues: CASSPVGQPIYNQPQHF. The CDR3 region has the DNA TGTGCCAGCTCACCCGTCGGACAGCCTATCTACAATCAGCCCCAGCATTTT.

This clonotype occurred many times. The chain is built from TRBV12-3 or TRBV12-4 and TRBJ1-1; D gene unclear. There are 14 residues in the CDR3. The ends were cut back, 3 bases at V and 4 bases at J, with 12 bases in the middle. The CDR3 region is CASSFKVAGTEAFF. DNA for the CDR3: TGTGCCAGCAGTTTCAAGGTGGCCGGCACTGAAGCTTTCTTT.

This clonotype was seen many times. The V gene is TRBV12-3 or TRBV12-4, the J gene TRBJ2-4; no reliable D call. The V and J ends lost 5 bases and 5 bases respectively, with 13 bases between them. CDR3 size: 14 residues. CDR3 DNA: TGTGCCAGCAGTACCAGAGGAGTCCAAAACATTCAGTACTTC. Protein: CASSTRGVQNIQYF.

The sample holds a few counts of this clonotype. The chain recombines TRBV9 with TRBJ2-1; 12 bases map to TRBD1. V lost 1 base and J lost 7; bases outside the gene matches: 3. CDR3 length equals 15 residues. Germline V gene sequence: CDR1 SGDLS, CDR2 YYNGEE. CDR3 nucleotides: TGTGCCAGCAGCGTATGGGGACAGGGGGCGAATGAGCAGTTCTTC. Amino acids: CASSVWGQGANEQFF. Filled out from reference TRBV9 and TRBJ2-1, the complete variable domain reads DSGVTQTPKHLITATGQRVTLRCSPRSGDLSVYWYQQSLDQGLQFLIQYYNGEERAKGNILERFSAQQFPDLHSELNLSSLELGDSALYFCASSVWGQGANEQFFGPGTRLTVL.

This clonotype was seen at least ten times. The chain is built from TRBV5-1 and TRBJ2-1; a possible D gene is TRBD2 (5 bases). CDR3 size: 15 residues. Germline lookup yields CDR1 SGHRS and CDR2 YFSETQ. V gave up 0 bases and J gave up 2 bases, with 9 bases separating them. CDR3 sequence: CASSLELDPYNEQFF. DNA of the CDR3: TGCGCCAGCAGCTTGGAACTAGACCCCTACAATGAGCAGTTCTTC.

The table lists this clonotype with many counts. The chain joins TRBV19 to TRBJ2-2; 7 bases match TRBD2. With V trimmed by 3 bases and J by 4 bases, 17 bases remained unmatched. The germline CDR1 and CDR2 sequences are LNHDA and SQIVND (reference sequence). The CDR3 has 19 amino acids. In DNA, the CDR3 is TGTGCCAGTAGTATTAAGGAGGCGGTTTCGGGAGGATCCACCGGGGAGCTGTTTTTT. Translated: CASSIKEAVSGGSTGELFF. The full variable domain, completed using reference TRBV19 and TRBJ2-2, is DGGITQSPKYLFRKEGQNVTLSCEQNLNHDAMYWYRQDPGQGLRLIYYSQIVNDFQKGDIAEGYSVSREKKESFPLTVTSAQKNPTAFYLCASSIKEAVSGGSTGELFFGEGSRLTVL.

This clonotype was observed a few times. The chain joins TRBV20-1 to TRBJ2-5; D unresolved. CDR3 length: 11 amino acids. With 4 bases removed from V and 2 bases from J, the gap between germline ends came to 5 bases. Germline values: CDR1 DFQATT, CDR2 SNEGSKA (reference sequence). The CDR3 spells CSAKGQETQYF. In DNA form, the CDR3 reads TGCAGTGCTAAGGGTCAAGAGACCCAGTACTTC.

This clonotype was recorded at least ten times. V is TRBV12-5 and J is TRBJ1-2; D uncertain. Germline V gives CDR1 LGHNT, CDR2 FRNRAP. Trimming pared 6 bases from V and 2 bases from J, leaving 7 bases between. The CDR3 consists of 12 residues. The CDR3 region has the DNA TGTGCTAGTGGGGCATGGAACTATGGCTACACCTTC. Amino acids: CASGAWNYGYTF. Based on the CDR3 plus reference TRBV12-5 and TRBJ1-2, the full variable domain is DARVTQTPRHKVTEMGQEVTMRCQPILGHNTVFWYRQTMMQGLELLAYFRNRAPLDDSGMPKDRFSAEMPDATLATLKIQPSEPRDSAVYFCASGAWNYGYTFGSGTRLTVV.

This clonotype has only a few counts. The genes are TRBV14 and TRBJ1-3; weak D call: TRBD1 (6 bases). V was clipped by 4 bases and J by 1 base, with 11 bases between them. Germline-derived CDR1 and CDR2 are SGHDN and FVKESK. The CDR3 loop spans 15 amino acids. In DNA, the CDR3 is TGTGCCAGCAGCCGCTACAGGGTTTCTGGAAACACCATATATTTT. It translates to CASSRYRVSGNTIYF.

This clonotype appeared a few times. The chain links TRBV20-1 to TRBJ2-2; D call uncertain. Per germline, CDR1 DFQATT and CDR2 SNEGSKA (reference sequence). Between the trimmed V and J ends, which lost 0 bases and 6 bases, there was a span of 23 bases. This CDR3 spans 18 amino acids. The CDR3 DNA is TGCAGTGCTAGAGATCGGAAGACCCGCCTCAAGGGTTCCGGGGAGCTGTTTTTT. Protein product: CSARDRKTRLKGSGELFF.

CDR3 sequence (DNA): TGTGCCAGCACCCACGGGACGGAGAATTCACCCCTCCACTTT. It encodes CASTHGTENSPLHF. The chain joins TRBV27 to TRBJ1-6; possible D gene TRBD1, 5 bases. V lost 7 bases and J lost 7, with 14 bases in between. From germline, CDR1 is MNHEY and CDR2 SMNVEV (reference sequence). This CDR3 contains 14 residues.

About this clonotype: With a much larger clone just one base away, this may be a read error. The chain combines TRBV9 with TRBJ2-3; 10 nucleotides align to TRBD1. The CDR3 totals 15 residues. The germline gives CDR1 SGDLS, CDR2 YYNGEE. The CDR3 sequence is CASSGDRGHVDTRYF. In DNA, the CDR3 is TGTGCCAGCAGCGGAGACAGGGGGCACGTAGATACGCGGTATTTT.

CDR3 sequence (DNA): TGTGCCTGGAGTTACGACAGGGGCAATGAAAAACTGTTTTTT. It codes for CAWSYDRGNEKLFF. The genes are TRBV30 and TRBJ1-4; 8 nucleotides agree with TRBD1. V was clipped by 2 bases and J by 5 bases; unmatched bases: 4. From germline, CDR1 is GTSNPN and CDR2 SVGIG (reference sequence). CDR3 length: 14 amino acids.

This clonotype occurred many times. The rearrangement uses TRBV7-3 and TRBJ2-1, with TRBD2 matching 7 bases. Losses at the gene ends were 5 bases for V and 8 bases for J; bases not matched to a gene: 9. The CDR3 is 14 residues long. The germline gives CDR1 SGHTA, CDR2 FQGTGA. Here the CDR3 DNA reads TGTGCCAGCAGCCCCTGGACTAGTTCTGATGAGCAGTTCTTC. This translates into CASSPWTSSDEQFF.

There are many counts of this clonotype. The genes are TRBV7-6 and TRBJ2-7, with 8 bases lining up with TRBD2. Germline V gene sequence: CDR1 SGHVS, CDR2 FNYEAQ. Trimming removed 5 bases from V and 7 bases from J; junction bases left unmatched: 13. This CDR3 is built from 15 residues. CDR3 protein: CASSPVGLVREEQYF. The CDR3 DNA sequence: TGTGCCAGCAGCCCCGTGGGACTAGTAAGGGAAGAGCAGTACTTC.

The chain uses TRBV20-1 and TRBJ2-7; D is ambiguous. The germline V and J ends were trimmed by 2 bases and 3 bases, with 8 bases remaining between them. There are 12 residues in the CDR3. From germline, CDR1 is DFQATT and CDR2 SNEGSKA (reference sequence). Written as DNA, the CDR3 is TGCAGTGCTAGAACACGCTTCTACGAGCAGTACTTC. Encoded protein: CSARTRFYEQYF.

This clonotype appeared a few times. This chain joins TRBV5-1 and TRBJ2-2, with TRBD2 matching 8 bases. This CDR3 region has 15 residues. Germline assignment: CDR1 SGHRS and CDR2 YFSETQ. V gave up 4 bases and J gave up 3 bases; unmatched junction bases: 5. The CDR3, as DNA: TGCGCCAGCAGCCTAGGACTAGCCCACACCGGGGAGCTGTTTTTT. It translates to CASSLGLAHTGELFF. Looking up the rest from reference TRBV5-1 and TRBJ2-2 gives the full variable domain: KAGVTQTPRYLIKTRGQQVTLSCSPISGHRSVSWYQQTPGQGLQFLFEYFSETQRNKGNFPGRFSGRQFSNSRSEMNVSTLELGDSALYLCASSLGLAHTGELFFGEGSRLTVL.

V and J are TRBV24-1 and TRBJ2-3, with 11 bases aligning to TRBD2. CDR1 is KGHDR and CDR2 is SFDVKD in the germline V gene. This CDR3 has 16 amino acids. Germline trimming cut 4 bases from V and 1 base from J; bases unmatched to any gene: 3. As DNA, the CDR3 is TGTGCCACCAGTGACCGTAGCGGGAGGGGCACAGATACGCAGTATTTT. Translated: CATSDRSGRGTDTQYF.

For this clonotype: One base away lies a much larger clone, so this may be a sequencing read error. The chain couples TRBV7-2 to TRBJ2-3; 9 bases fit TRBD1. Losses at the gene ends were 5 bases for V and 4 bases for J; bases not matched to a gene: 10. Germline assignment: CDR1 SGHTA and CDR2 FQGNSA. The CDR3 has 16 amino acids. The CDR3 is CASSPRDRAPPDTQYF. The CDR3 nucleotides read TGTGCCAGCAGCCCCCGGGACAGGGCCCCTCCAGATACGCAGTATTTT.